This note documents a single T cell receptor beta chain sequence. This CDR3 contains 16 residues. Per germline, CDR1 WSHSY and CDR2 SAAADI. Trimming at V came to 0 bases and at J to 7 bases, leaving 6 bases not matched to a gene. This record belongs to a study of technical replicates of blood from several donors. TCRdb keeps only in-frame clones here, not all; method: immunoSEQ multiplex PCR. The top ten clones hold approximately 0.25% of a sample with about 85,000 clones, about 95% of them seen once. The sample comprised T cells isolated from PBMCs. The chain recombines TRBV10-2 with TRBJ1-5; 10 bases match TRBD1. The source is a human donor in good health. CDR3 loop: CASSESRTGGGQPQHF. CDR3 coding DNA: TGCGCCAGCAGTGAGTCAAGGACAGGGGGTGGGCAGCCCCAGCATTTT.